These T cell receptor beta chains were read from a single sample in a study of immune heterogeneity within non-small cell lung tumors. TCRdb reprocessed the multiplex PCR reads with MiXCR, giving one entry per CDR3 protein. Found here are thousands of distinct CDR3 sequences, roughly 23% of them singletons; the top ten hold around a sixth. Sequencing was performed on lung tumor tissue. The receptors shown here come from a man in his fifties or sixties with non-small cell lung cancer. The CDR3 runs from the conserved cysteine through the conserved F or W. D genes are given only for firm matches. The size entry is marked missing in some rows and otherwise reads once, few, many or a size class.

medium-sized TRBJ2-2 TRBV20-1 - TGCAGTGCTAGAGATCCGCTAGATGGTACCGGGGAGCTGTTTTTT CSARDPLDGTGELFF
medium-sized TRBJ1-1 TRBV3-1 - TGTGCCAGCAGCCAAGACCGGACTGAAGCTTTCTTT CASSQDRTEAFF
- TRBJ1-5 TRBV20-1 TRBD1 TGCAGTGCCGCCCGACAGGGCGATCCGCCCCAGCATTTT CSAARQGDPPQHF
medium-sized TRBJ1-2 TRBV28 - TGTGCCAGCATGGACTCAGCTAACTATGGCTACACCTTC CASMDSANYGYTF
medium-sized TRBJ2-7 TRBV28 TRBD1 TGTGCCAGCAGTAAGACAGGGGGATTCTACGAGCAGTACTTC CASSKTGGFYEQYF
medium-sized TRBJ2-7 TRBV6-6 - TGTGCCAGCAGTTACTCGGTCGGCGAGCAGTACTTC CASSYSVGEQYF
medium-sized TRBJ2-1 TRBV11-2 - TGTGCCAGCAGCTTCACCAGCGTCTCCTACAATGAGCAGTTCTTC CASSFTSVSYNEQFF
medium-sized TRBJ1-4 TRBV2 - TGTGCCAGCAGTACGAGGGACCGGAGAATTGGAAAACTGTTTTTT CASSTRDRRIGKLFF
- TRBJ2-1 TRBV20-1 - TGCAGTGCTAGAGATCGCACGGGACGGGGGTACAATGAGCAGTTCTTC CSARDRTGRGYNEQFF
- TRBJ1-4 TRBV3-1 TRBD1 TGTGCCAGCAGCCATTCCCGGACAGGGGGGAATGAAAAACTGTTTTTT CASSHSRTGGNEKLFF
once TRBJ1-5 TRBV12-3/TRBV12-4 - TGTGCCAGCAGGGCCACAGGGTCTGCTGAGCCCCAGCATTTT CASRATGSAEPQHF
medium-sized TRBJ2-6 TRBV2 - TGTGCCAGCAGTGATGGGGTAACTGGGGCCAACGTCCTGACTTTC CASSDGVTGANVLTF
medium-sized TRBJ2-7 TRBV5-1 - TGCGCCAGCAGCTTGAACAGGGCAACCTACGAGCAGTACTTC CASSLNRATYEQYF
many TRBJ2-3 TRBV7-9 - TGTGCCAGCAGCCCGGATTGGGATACGCAGTATTTT CASSPDWDTQYF
- TRBJ2-1 TRBV6-7 - TGTGCCATCCCCCCGGACAGCTCCTACAATGAGCAGTTCTTC CAIPPDSSYNEQFF
medium-sized TRBJ2-7 TRBV7-2 - TGTGCCAGCAGCTTAGTACGAGCCTACGAGCAGTACTTC CASSLVRAYEQYF
many TRBJ1-4 TRBV6-1 - TGTGCCAGCAGGGAGTTTGAAAAACTGTTTTTT CASREFEKLFF
medium-sized TRBJ2-3 TRBV6-1 - TGTGCCAGCAGATCGGGCACAGATACGCAGTATTTT CASRSGTDTQYF
- TRBJ2-2 TRBV7-9 - TGTGCCAGCAGCTCCAGGGTTGGCACGGGGGTGCTGTTTTTT CASSSRVGTGVLFF
many TRBJ2-5 TRBV5-1 TRBD1 TGCGCCAGCAGCTCTGGACAGGGAAATGTAGCCGAGACCCAGTACTTC CASSSGQGNVAETQYF
medium-sized TRBJ2-3 TRBV4-2 TRBD2 TGTGCCAGCAGCCAAGCACTACTAGCGGGAGGCGGCGATACGCAGTATTTT CASSQALLAGGGDTQYF
- TRBJ1-1 TRBV6-2/TRBV6-3 - TGTGCCAGCAGGGGGGGAGGCAGCCAGACTGAAGCTTTT CASRGGGSQTEAF
medium-sized TRBJ1-1 TRBV28 TRBD1 TGTGCCAGCAGTGGATTCGGGACAGGGAATTTCGAAGCTTTCTTT CASSGFGTGNFEAFF
medium-sized TRBJ2-7 TRBV28 - TGTGCCAGCAGTTTGGACCCACTACGACTTTGGGACGAGCAGTACTTC CASSLDPLRLWDEQYF
many TRBJ2-3 TRBV7-9 TRBD1 TGTGCCAGCAGCTCCGGACAGGGGGCGAGGGATACGCAGTATTTT CASSSGQGARDTQYF
- TRBJ2-5 TRBV7-9 - TGTGCCAGCAGCTTAGCTGTTAGTCACCAAGAGACCCAGTACTTC CASSLAVSHQETQYF
few TRBJ2-1 TRBV4-2 - TGTGCCAGCAGCCAAGACCGGGACACGAGACTTGGGGATGAGCAGTTCTTC CASSQDRDTRLGDEQFF
medium-sized TRBJ2-7 TRBV24-1 TRBD2 TGTGCCACCAGTGATTCTACACCTAGCGGGAGTTACGAGCAGTACTTC CATSDSTPSGSYEQYF
medium-sized TRBJ1-2 TRBV27 TRBD1 TGTGCCACCTCCGGGGGGGACAGGCGAAACTATGGCTACACCTTC CATSGGDRRNYGYTF
medium-sized TRBJ2-1 TRBV20-1 - TGCAGTGCTAGAGATCGGGGTAGCCCTATTGAGCAGTTCTTC CSARDRGSPIEQFF
medium-sized TRBJ2-2 TRBV28 - TGTGCCAGCAGTCTCAGACGAGACCCCACCGGGGAGCTGTTTTTT CASSLRRDPTGELFF
many TRBJ1-1 TRBV6-1 - TGTGCCAGCAGTGGACGGGGGAACACTGAAGCTTTCTTT CASSGRGNTEAFF
- TRBJ2-4 TRBV30 - TGTGACTGGAGTGTAGGCCCAGGGGCGGGCAAAAACATTCAGTACTTC CDWSVGPGAGKNIQYF
medium-sized TRBJ2-1 TRBV11-2 - TGTGCCAGCAGGCGTCGGAAAGGAGTCCCGAACAATGAGCAGTTCTTC CASRRRKGVPNNEQFF
few TRBJ1-1 TRBV10-3 - TGTGCCATCGCGGACGGCAACACTGAAGCTTTCTTT CAIADGNTEAFF
once TRBJ2-2 TRBV7-2 - TGTGCCAGCAGCCTACCCGTCTTGAACACCGGGGCCCTGTTTTTT CASSLPVLNTGALFF
many TRBJ2-1 TRBV7-9 TRBD2 TGTGCCAGCAGCCAGCGGGGGAGCTCCTACAATGAGCAGTTCTTC CASSQRGSSYNEQFF
- TRBJ2-1 TRBV6-5 TRBD2 TGTGCCAGCAGTGAGGTACCCTGGACTAGCGGGAGTACAAGTCCAACCTACAATGAGCAGTTCTTC CASSEVPWTSGSTSPTYNEQFF
many TRBJ1-5 TRBV6-1 - TGTGCCAGCAGTGAAATGGGGGCTCAGCCCCAGCATTTT CASSEMGAQPQHF
many TRBJ2-2 TRBV11-2 TRBD2 TGTGCCAGCAGCTGGGGGAGCGGTAGCGGGAGCACCGGGGAGCTGTTTTTT CASSWGSGSGSTGELFF